This TCR beta chain was recorded in a study of a mutant IDH1 vaccine in newly diagnosed glioma. As for the study in general: The start of vaccination came 4-6 weeks after radiotherapy alone, or with temozolomide cycles. Patients arrived already treated with radiotherapy, temozolomide, or both, most having had both.

Sample time point: week 47, end of study. Vaccinated patients received 300 ug of mutant IDH1 20-mer peptide per dose, with topical imiquimod. Patients carried new grade 3 or 4 IDH1-mutant astrocytomas lacking nuclear ATRX. Data came from immunoSEQ multiplex PCR; TCRdb stores just in-frame clones and leaves some out. Of tens of thousands of clones in the sample, roughly two thirds were seen once. This clone has only one observation. What it binds is unknown. The germline V and J ends were trimmed by 3 bases and 1 base, with 7 bases remaining between them. Germline V lookup: CDR1 SGHAT, CDR2 FQNNGV. The CDR3 is 13 residues long.

J is TRBJ2-7 and V is TRBV11-2; the D is unclear. The specimen comprised peripheral blood mononuclear cells (PBMCs), sampled from a glioma patient whose treatment included an IDH1 peptide vaccine. This receptor was identified in a man aged 35-49 years with glioma. Some clones in this sample may be carry-over from other donors' samples. The CDR3 here is CASSFQGSYEQYF. The CDR3 DNA is TGTGCCAGCAGCTTCCAAGGATCCTACGAGCAGTACTTC.